The TCR beta chain described here comes from a study of technical replicates of blood from a few donors. Data came from immunoSEQ multiplex PCR; TCRdb stores just in-frame clones and leaves some out. The sample lists some 77,000 clones, roughly 91% occurring once. This CDR3 region has 12 residues. The V gene end was trimmed by 10 bases and the J gene end by 14 bases; junction bases not matched to a gene: 13. CDR1 and CDR2 (germline): SNHLY, FYNNEI. This receptor was taken from a human donor in good health. The sample consisted of T cells isolated from PBMCs. The chain has TRBV2 and TRBJ1-4; 7 bases fit TRBD1. The chain's CDR3 is CATTGVSRELFF. CDR3 DNA: TGTGCCACTACAGGGGTTTCCAGAGAGCTGTTTTTT. Full variable domain (remainder filled in from reference TRBV2 and TRBJ1-4): EPEVTQTPSHQVTQMGQEVILRCVPISNHLYFYWYRQILGQKVEFLVSFYNNEISEKSEIFDDQFSVERPDGSNFTLKIRSTKLEDSAMYFCATTGVSRELFFGSGTQLSVL.